What follows are 20 T cell receptor beta chains derived from one specimen sequenced in a study of radiotherapy plus CTLA-4 blockade in lung cancer. Generated by immunoSEQ multiplex PCR, the TCRdb table keeps only in-frame clones and is missing some. The sample carries around 65,000 clones, approximately 75% recorded once. The specimen was peripheral blood, collected from a patient treated with radiotherapy plus ipilimumab. These receptors originate from a human donor with non-small cell lung cancer who had a complete response to radiotherapy plus ipilimumab.

This clone was seen a few times. This sequence joins TRBV5-6 and TRBJ2-5, with D unclear. The ends were cut back, 2 bases at V and 1 base at J, with 9 bases in the middle. Germline V gene data show CDR1 as SGHDT and CDR2 as YYEEEE. The CDR3 is made up of 14 amino acids. CDR3 residues: CASSLGRTQETQYF. The CDR3 DNA reads TGTGCCAGCAGCTTAGGGCGGACCCAAGAGACCCAGTACTTC.

The chain employs TRBV15 and TRBJ2-7, with 7 bases aligning to TRBD1. The CDR3 is 15 residues long. From germline, CDR1 is LNHNV and CDR2 YYDKDF (reference sequence). V dropped 4 bases and J dropped 3; count of bases not matched to a gene: 9. The CDR3 region is CATSTDRAVYYEQYF. CDR3 coding DNA: TGTGCCACCAGCACAGACAGGGCGGTGTACTACGAGCAGTACTTC.

The gene calls are TRBV6-1 and TRBJ1-5; D uncertain. The length of the CDR3 is 12 residues. Germline V gene lookup returns CDR1 MNHNS and CDR2 SASEGT. The V end lost 6 bases, the J end lost 5 bases, and 8 bases lay between the germline ends. The chain's CDR3 is CASRVTDQPQHF. CDR3 nucleotides: TGTGCCAGCAGGGTCACAGATCAGCCCCAGCATTTT.

The CDR3 sequence: CASSEARQEPQETQYF. Here the CDR3 DNA reads TGTGCCAGCAGTGAAGCGCGACAGGAGCCCCAAGAGACCCAGTACTTC. V is TRBV2 and J is TRBJ2-5; D is possibly TRBD1 (6 bases). Germline lookup yields CDR1 SNHLY and CDR2 FYNNEI. Trimming took 0 bases from V and 1 from J, leaving 12 bases between them. This CDR3 has 16 amino acids.

CDR3 sequence (DNA): TGTGCCAGCAGCGCCGGACAGGCGAACACCGGGGAGCTGTTTTTT. This translates into CASSAGQANTGELFF. The V gene is TRBV2, the J gene TRBJ2-2, with 7 bases identical to TRBD1. This CDR3 is built from 15 residues. The V gene end was trimmed by 6 bases and the J gene end by 0 bases; junction bases not matched to a gene: 4. Germline V lookup: CDR1 SNHLY, CDR2 FYNNEI.

This chain joins TRBV7-2 and TRBJ2-7, with a tentative D call TRBD1 (5 bases). CDR1 and CDR2 from the germline V gene are SGHTA and FQGNSA. V was shortened by 2 bases and J by 4 bases, with 12 bases between the two germline ends. This CDR3 spans 14 amino acids. This chain's CDR3 is CASSLTRWTYEQYV. The CDR3 nucleotides are TGTGCCAGCAGCTTAACACGATGGACATACGAGCAGTACGTC.

This clone came up a few times. The chain uses TRBV30 and TRBJ2-3; TRBD2 aligns across 9 bases. The CDR3 totals 13 residues. In germline, CDR1 is GTSNPN, CDR2 SVGIG (reference sequence). V shed 0 bases and J 10 bases; nucleotides not matched to a gene: 5. DNA of the CDR3: TGTGCCTGGAGTGTTGCGGGGGGGCGAGCGCAGTATTTT. Encoded protein: CAWSVAGGRAQYF.

The chain uses TRBV7-8 and TRBJ2-3; D is unclear. The V end lost 4 bases, the J end lost 9 bases, and 8 bases lay between the germline ends. The CDR3 length is 11 residues. CDR1 and CDR2 (germline): SGHVS, FQNEAQ. The CDR3 bases are TGTGCCAGCAGCTCTTACTCGACGCAGTATTTT. Translation: CASSSYSTQYF.

This clone was seen once. The chain links TRBV7-9 to TRBJ2-3; 7 positions match TRBD1. Trimming took 6 bases from V and 2 from J; bases not matched to a gene: 8. This CDR3 is built from 15 residues. Per the germline V gene, CDR1 is SEHNR and CDR2 is FQNEAQ (reference sequence). The CDR3 here is CASRPRDSYTDTQYF. CDR3 sequence (DNA): TGTGCCAGCAGACCTAGGGACAGCTACACAGATACGCAGTATTTT.

This chain links TRBV30 with TRBJ2-7, with a tentative D call TRBD2 (7 bases). Trimming took off 2 bases at V and 2 bases at J, with 13 bases between the two ends. Germline lookup yields CDR1 GTSNPN and CDR2 SVGIG (reference sequence). The CDR3 sequence is 14 residues long. CDR3 amino acids: CAWSPRGAPYEQYF. CDR3 nucleotides: TGTGCCTGGAGTCCCCGGGGGGCCCCCTACGAGCAGTACTTC.

This chain links TRBV5-4 with TRBJ2-2; D is unclear. The CDR3 has 16 amino acids. The germline gives CDR1 SGHNT, CDR2 YYREEE (reference sequence). V lost 3 bases, J lost 0 bases, and 12 bases lay in between. Here the CDR3 DNA reads TGTGCCAGCAGCTCGGACCCCTCAGCGAACACCGGGGAGCTGTTTTTT. Its protein product is CASSSDPSANTGELFF.

The chain uses TRBV5-1 and TRBJ2-2, with 13 positions matching TRBD2. CDR3 size: 17 residues. Germline lookup yields CDR1 SGHRS and CDR2 YFSETQ. J was trimmed by 3 bases and V by 0 bases; bases with no gene match: 2. The CDR3: CASSLAGLAGDTGELFF. CDR3 bases: TGCGCCAGCAGCTTGGCCGGACTAGCGGGGGACACCGGGGAGCTGTTTTTT. The variable domain in full, completed from reference TRBV5-1 and TRBJ2-2, reads KAGVTQTPRYLIKTRGQQVTLSCSPISGHRSVSWYQQTPGQGLQFLFEYFSETQRNKGNFPGRFSGRQFSNSRSEMNVSTLELGDSALYLCASSLAGLAGDTGELFFGEGSRLTVL.

The chain combines TRBV19 with TRBJ1-1; 7 bases fit TRBD1. This CDR3 comprises 14 residues. The V and J ends lost 5 bases and 0 bases, in that order; junction bases with no gene match: 3. Germline V gene data show CDR1 as LNHDA and CDR2 as SQIVND (reference sequence). CDR3 residues: CASSSTGLNTEAFF. For the CDR3, the DNA is TGTGCCAGTAGTTCGACAGGGTTGAACACTGAAGCTTTCTTT. The full variable domain, with the rest looked up from reference TRBV19 and TRBJ1-1, is DGGITQSPKYLFRKEGQNVTLSCEQNLNHDAMYWYRQDPGQGLRLIYYSQIVNDFQKGDIAEGYSVSREKKESFPLTVTSAQKNPTAFYLCASSSTGLNTEAFFGQGTRLTVV.

The chain has TRBV19 and TRBJ2-1; no firm D call. The CDR3 length is 11 residues. Trimming removed 7 bases from V and 4 bases from J, with 5 bases in between. In germline, CDR1 is LNHDA, CDR2 SQIVND (reference sequence). CDR3 coding DNA: TGTGCCAGTATCGGATACAATGAGCAGTTCTTC. Its translation: CASIGYNEQFF.

The rearrangement links TRBV7-2 to TRBJ1-5, with D uncertain. The CDR3 covers 14 residues. Germline CDR1 is SGHTA and CDR2 is FQGNSA. V lost 5 bases, J lost 0 bases, and 8 bases lay in between. The CDR3 DNA follows: TGTGCCAGCAGCATTCAGGATAGCAATCAGCCCCAGCATTTT. This encodes CASSIQDSNQPQHF.

The gene calls are TRBV28 and TRBJ1-5; D remains ambiguous. The germline V gene has CDR1 MDHEN and CDR2 SYDVKM. Trimming cost V 6 bases and J 5 bases, with 17 bases left between them. This CDR3 is 15 amino acids long. In DNA form, the CDR3 reads TGTGCCAGCAGCCCACGTGAAAGGTTTGATCAGCCCCAGCATTTT. This codes for CASSPRERFDQPQHF.

The V call is TRBV7-9, the J call TRBJ2-1, with D perhaps matching TRBD1 (6 bases). The CDR3 is 13 amino acids. With 5 bases removed from V and 5 bases from J, the gap between germline ends came to 10 bases. Germline CDR1 is SEHNR and CDR2 is FQNEAQ (reference sequence). The CDR3 loop reads CASSPRDNNEQFF. CDR3 coding DNA: TGTGCCAGCAGCCCCCGGGACAACAATGAGCAGTTCTTC.

This clone was counted a single time. The chain is built from TRBV25-1 and TRBJ1-2; a weak D match, TRBD1 (6 bases). V lost 3 bases to trimming and J lost 8 bases, with 19 bases between them. The V gene's germline CDR1 is MGHDK and CDR2 SYGVNS. This CDR3 spans 15 amino acids. This CDR3 is CASSEGRGALGGYTF. The CDR3 bases are TGTGCCAGCAGTGAGGGGCGGGGGGCGCTCGGGGGCTACACCTTC.

Comments on this clone: The same CDR3 also results from other DNA sequences found in this sample. The J gene is TRBJ2-7, the V gene TRBV28, with 7 positions matching TRBD2. The CDR3 is 15 residues long. The V and J ends lost 4 bases and 0 bases, in that order; junction bases with no gene match: 6. The germline V gene encodes CDR1 MDHEN and CDR2 SYDVKM. CDR3 DNA sequence: TGTGCCAGCAGTTCTAGCGGCATCAGCTCCTACGAGCAGTACGTC. Its translation is CASSSSGISSYEQYV.

The chain carries TRBV30 and TRBJ1-5; D is undetermined. V dropped 0 bases and J dropped 3 bases, with 9 bases sitting between them. The CDR3 covers 14 residues. CDR1 GTSNPN and CDR2 SVGIG come from the germline V gene (reference sequence). The CDR3 protein is CAWSVGRDNQPQHF. Here the CDR3 DNA reads TGTGCCTGGAGTGTTGGCAGAGACAATCAGCCCCAGCATTTT.